This T cell receptor beta chain was obtained from a study of beta chain features in type 1 diabetes. Study-level background: Healthy donors, compared against patients, showed similar age, gender and cell yields.

Study observations and caveats: Researchers reported that naive, central memory and Treg TCRB repertoires appeared more similar in patients than in healthy donors. TCRB CDR3s from Type 1 diabetes patients were moderately but significantly shorter in all four CD4+ subsets.

As concerns this clone: Its antigen is undetermined.

Since all of the isolated RNA was reverse transcribed, expressed TCRB transcripts were what got sequenced. About 3.9 million reads on average were seen across naive, central memory and regulatory T cell samples. Profiled with immunoSEQ multiplex PCR; TCRdb holds only in-frame clones, not every one. The table includes hundreds of thousands of clones, approximately 28% detected once. This TCR derives from a man between 18 and 29 years old in good health. What was sequenced was naive CD4+ T cells from blood.

In nucleotides, the CDR3 is TGTGCCAGCAGTTTGGACTCGCGGGAGCAGTTCTTC. Translation: CASSLDSREQFF. The rearrangement joins TRBV28 to TRBJ2-1, with TRBD2 as a possible D gene (5 bases). Per germline, CDR1 MDHEN and CDR2 SYDVKM. CDR3 length: 12 amino acids. V shed 3 bases and J shed 10 bases, with 10 bases lying between them.